This T cell receptor (beta chain) was sequenced during a study of Ad26.COV2.S vaccination and SARS-CoV-2 variants. This CDR3 comprises 14 residues. Per germline, CDR1 PRHDT and CDR2 FYEKMQ (reference sequence). Trimming left V 5 bases short and J 3 bases short, with 12 bases between. This table comes from immunoSEQ multiplex PCR, and its TCRdb copy is limited to in-frame clones, with some not included. There are under 550,000 clones in the sample; more than 80% occur only once, and about 12% lies in the top ten. Treatment specified: roughly 20 received Ad26.COV2.S at low or high dose, single or two shots; about 5 received placebo; per-sample allocation not given. Collection of the samples took place on day 63 after the first injection of vaccine or placebo.

The genes are TRBV13 and TRBJ2-3, with D possibly matching TRBD2 (5 bases). The sample was peripheral blood, taken in a trial of Ad26.COV2.S vaccine versus placebo. This receptor was taken from a person aged 18-65 years who received the Ad26.COV2.S COVID-19 vaccine or a placebo. The CDR3 nucleotides are TGTGCCAGCAGCGCCCACGGAGGAACAGATACGCAGTATTTT. It is translated as CASSAHGGTDTQYF.